These 27 T cell receptor beta chains were all obtained from the same sample, sequenced in a study of cytomegalovirus exposure and HLA in healthy donors. With 60 Vbeta and 13 Jbeta primers, the PCR was carried out. The table came from immunoSEQ multiplex PCR; TCRdb's copy has only in-frame clones and leaves some out. Found here are some 200,000 clones, about four fifths of them singletons; the top ten hold 2.9%. Sequencing was carried out using PBMCs. The receptors stem from a female donor in good health and CMV-seronegative.

The chain employs TRBV27 and TRBJ2-7; 8 nucleotides align to TRBD2. The CDR3 is 13 amino acids. CDR1 and CDR2 from the germline V gene are MNHEY and SMNVEV (reference sequence). The trim removed 8 bases at V and 3 bases at J, leaving 6 bases unmatched. The CDR3 spells CASSSGSHYEQYF. CDR3 bases: TGTGCCAGCTCCAGCGGGAGTCACTACGAGCAGTACTTC.

CDR3 residues: CASSPGLGHEQYF. The DNA for the CDR3 is TGCGCCAGCAGCCCGGGACTGGGGCACGAGCAGTACTTC. The gene calls are TRBV5-1 and TRBJ2-7; D may be TRBD2 (6 bases). Trimming stripped 4 bases from V and 5 bases from J, with 13 bases between. The V gene's germline CDR1 is SGHRS and CDR2 YFSETQ. The CDR3 loop spans 13 amino acids.

This clone has only a few counts. The chain carries TRBV7-8 and TRBJ2-2; a possible D gene is TRBD2 (5 bases). V shed 3 bases and J shed 6 bases, with 14 bases lying between them. There are 15 residues in the CDR3. Germline V lookup: CDR1 SGHVS, CDR2 FQNEAQ. The CDR3 region is CASSFGGWYAGELFF. CDR3 DNA sequence: TGTGCCAGCAGCTTCGGCGGGTGGTATGCCGGGGAGCTGTTTTTT.

The genes are TRBV7-8 and TRBJ2-2; no definite D call. Germline values: CDR1 SGHVS, CDR2 FQNEAQ. This CDR3 spans 15 amino acids. Trimming left V 2 bases short and J 1 base short, with 8 bases between. CDR3: CASSLLQQNTGELFF. CDR3 nucleotide sequence: TGTGCCAGCAGCTTATTACAGCAGAACACCGGGGAGCTGTTTTTT.

The rearrangement links TRBV27 to TRBJ2-3; TRBD2 aligns across 9 bases. V lost 6 bases, J lost 4 bases, and 8 bases stayed unmatched. This CDR3 has 15 residues. Germline V gene data show CDR1 as MNHEY and CDR2 as SMNVEV (reference sequence). The CDR3 reads CASSVSGRGPDTQYF. DNA of the CDR3: TGTGCCAGCAGCGTTAGCGGGAGAGGGCCAGATACGCAGTATTTT.

This rearrangement joins TRBV5-4 to TRBJ2-1; D is possibly TRBD2 (5 bases). Germline V gene data show CDR1 as SGHNT and CDR2 as YYREEE (reference sequence). Trimming shortened V by 5 bases and J by 8 bases, and 8 bases separated the two germline ends. The CDR3 totals 11 residues. The CDR3 reads CASRLSDEQFF. In DNA form, the CDR3 reads TGTGCCAGCAGGCTTAGCGATGAGCAGTTCTTC.

The V call is TRBV5-6, the J call TRBJ2-7; the D is unclear. The V gene lost 0 bases and the J gene lost 12 bases, with 13 bases spanning the gap. This CDR3 region has 12 residues. CDR1 SGHDT and CDR2 YYEEEE come from the germline V gene. The CDR3 DNA reads as TGTGCCAGCAGCTTGGGGAGTGGTAATGGGTACTTC. Protein product: CASSLGSGNGYF. The entire variable domain, with the rest obtained from reference TRBV5-6 and TRBJ2-7, is as follows: DAGVTQSPTHLIKTRGQQVTLRCSPKSGHDTVSWYQQALGQGPQFIFQYYEEEERQRGNFPDRFSGHQFPNYSSELNVNALLLGDSALYLCASSLGSGNGYFGPGTRLTVT.

Turning to this clone: The conserved final phenylalanine or tryptophan is absent from the CDR3, which likely points to a read error. The limits of the CDR3 on the DNA are not certain, so only TCRdb's listed CDR3 is given. CDR3 sequence reads: CASSVGATGILHV. The V call is TRBV9, the J call TRBJ1-1. The CDR3 comprises 13 residues, both ends counted. From germline, CDR1 is SGDLS and CDR2 YYNGEE.

This chain joins TRBV5-5 and TRBJ2-1, with D maybe TRBD1 (5 bases). The V and J ends lost 0 bases and 2 bases respectively, with 9 bases between them. The CDR3 is 15 amino acids. The germline gives CDR1 SGHKS, CDR2 YYEKEE (reference sequence). The DNA for the CDR3 is TGTGCCAGCAGCTTGGCGACAGCCGCCTACAATGAGCAGTTCTTC. Translated, it gives CASSLATAAYNEQFF.

The CDR3 DNA follows: TGTGCCAGCAGCTTCGGGACAGGGTTTGAAGCTTTCTTT. As protein: CASSFGTGFEAFF. This chain joins TRBV11-2 and TRBJ1-1; 9 bases line up with TRBD1. Germline values: CDR1 SGHAT, CDR2 FQNNGV. This CDR3 has 13 residues. V trimming: 3 bases; J trimming: 7 bases; junction bases outside the gene matches: 3.

This clone occurred a few times. This chain uses TRBV6-6 with TRBJ2-4; 11 bases are a match to TRBD2. J gave up 5 bases and V 6 bases, and 3 bases lay outside the gene matches. Looked up from germline, CDR1 is MNHNY and CDR2 is SVGAGI (reference sequence). The CDR3 has 14 residues. The CDR3 sequence is CASRILAGENIQYF. The CDR3, as DNA: TGTGCCAGCAGGATACTAGCGGGGGAAAACATTCAGTACTTC.

This clone was seen only once. The CDR3 DNA reads as TGTGCCAGCAGATTGGGAGGGGGGCGTAAAGAAGCTTTCTTT. It is translated as CASRLGGGRKEAFF. This chain uses TRBV27 with TRBJ1-1, with D possibly TRBD1 on 6 matching bases. CDR1 and CDR2 from the germline V gene are MNHEY and SMNVEV (reference sequence). The length of the CDR3 is 14 residues. The V end lost 6 bases, the J end lost 8 bases, and 19 bases lay between the germline ends.

This chain uses TRBV5-1 with TRBJ1-1; possibly TRBD1 for D (6 bases). V was clipped by 4 bases and J by 4 bases, with 14 bases between them. CDR3 length: 14 residues. CDR1 is SGHRS and CDR2 is YFSETQ in the germline V gene. CDR3 in DNA: TGCGCCAGCAGCCGACAACAGGGTGGCACTGAAGCTTTCTTT. Translating it yields CASSRQQGGTEAFF. Variable domain in full (rest from reference TRBV5-1 and TRBJ1-1): KAGVTQTPRYLIKTRGQQVTLSCSPISGHRSVSWYQQTPGQGLQFLFEYFSETQRNKGNFPGRFSGRQFSNSRSEMNVSTLELGDSALYLCASSRQQGGTEAFFGQGTRLTVV.

This clone is a singleton in its sample. This sequence joins TRBV28 and TRBJ1-2; possibly TRBD1 for D (6 bases). The CDR3 spans 14 residues. Germline-derived CDR1 and CDR2 are MDHEN and SYDVKM. The V gene lost 4 bases and the J gene lost 6 bases, with 15 bases spanning the gap. The DNA of the CDR3 is TGTGCCAGCAGTTCAACAGGGAAAGGGGATGGCTACACCTTC. Its protein product is CASSSTGKGDGYTF.

V and J are TRBV30 and TRBJ2-2, with 8 bases that match TRBD2. Germline CDR1 and CDR2: GTSNPN and SVGIG (reference sequence). J was trimmed by 5 bases and V by 2 bases; bases with no gene match: 16. The CDR3 consists of 18 residues. CDR3 DNA sequence: TGTGCCTGGAGTCTCCGGGGGGGAGTCTTATTGCGGACCGGGGAGCTGTTTTTT. This sequence encodes CAWSLRGGVLLRTGELFF. Supplemented by reference TRBV30 and TRBJ2-2, the full variable domain reads SQTIHQWPATLVQPVGSPLSLECTVEGTSNPNLYWYRQAAGRGLQLLFYSVGIGQISSEVPQNLSASRPQDRQFILSSKKLLLSDSGFYLCAWSLRGGVLLRTGELFFGEGSRLTVL.

The chain combines TRBV5-1 with TRBJ1-1; 8 bases line up with TRBD1. J was trimmed by 1 base and V by 2 bases; bases with no gene match: 7. CDR3 length equals 16 residues. CDR1 SGHRS and CDR2 YFSETQ come from the germline V gene. The CDR3 DNA reads TGCGCCAGCAGCTTATTGGACAGGGTATGGAACACTGAAGCTTTCTTT. Protein: CASSLLDRVWNTEAFF. Together with reference TRBV5-1 and TRBJ1-1, the CDR3 gives the full variable domain: KAGVTQTPRYLIKTRGQQVTLSCSPISGHRSVSWYQQTPGQGLQFLFEYFSETQRNKGNFPGRFSGRQFSNSRSEMNVSTLELGDSALYLCASSLLDRVWNTEAFFGQGTRLTVV.

V gene TRBV18 combines with J gene TRBJ1-1, with D maybe TRBD1 (6 bases). The CDR3 has 14 amino acids. V dropped 0 bases and J dropped 3 bases, with 8 bases sitting between them. The germline V gene has CDR1 KGHSH and CDR2 LQKENI. CDR3 nucleotide sequence: TGTGCCAGCTCACCACCTTACAGGGACACTGAAGCTTTCTTT. Its translation is CASSPPYRDTEAFF.

This chain connects TRBV27 to TRBJ1-2; weak D call: TRBD1 (5 bases). The germline gives CDR1 MNHEY, CDR2 SMNVEV (reference sequence). Trimming removed 4 bases at V and 7 bases at J, with 10 bases between. There are 12 residues in the CDR3. The CDR3 nucleotides read TGTGCCAGCAGTTCACTGGGGCTTGGCTACACCTTC. Translation: CASSSLGLGYTF.

This chain uses TRBV7-8 with TRBJ2-5; D possibly uses TRBD1 or TRBD2 (6 bases each). The CDR3 is 14 residues long. CDR1 is SGHVS and CDR2 is FQNEAQ in the germline V gene. The ends were cut back, 8 bases at V and 1 base at J, with 14 bases in the middle. The CDR3: CASRIGGGQETQYF. CDR3 sequence (DNA): TGTGCCAGCCGCATAGGGGGAGGCCAAGAGACCCAGTACTTC.

V is TRBV7-6 and J is TRBJ2-3, with 11 bases fitting TRBD2. CDR1 is SGHVS and CDR2 is FNYEAQ in the germline V gene. This CDR3 has 16 amino acids. The trim removed 2 bases at V and 4 bases at J, leaving 5 bases unmatched. The CDR3 coding sequence is TGTGCCAGCAGCTTACTAGCGGGGGGTGGGGCAGATACGCAGTATTTT. Translating gives CASSLLAGGGADTQYF.

The rearrangement links TRBV5-1 to TRBJ2-5, with D possibly TRBD2 on 6 matching bases. The length of the CDR3 is 16 residues. Per the germline V gene, CDR1 is SGHRS and CDR2 is YFSETQ. Trimming stripped 0 bases from V and 3 bases from J, with 15 bases between. CDR3 in amino acids: CASSLGYGGIEETQYF. As DNA, the CDR3 is TGCGCCAGCAGCTTGGGTTACGGGGGAATAGAAGAGACCCAGTACTTC.

The rearrangement links TRBV28 to TRBJ1-1, with D perhaps TRBD1 (5 bases). V lost 5 bases, J lost 4 bases, and 5 bases lay in between. This CDR3 region has 11 residues. The germline V gene has CDR1 MDHEN and CDR2 SYDVKM. The CDR3 sequence is CASSRGTEAFF. The CDR3 DNA is TGTGCCAGCAGTAGGGGCACTGAAGCTTTCTTT. The variable domain in full, with the rest retrieved from reference TRBV28 and TRBJ1-1, is DVKVTQSSRYLVKRTGEKVFLECVQDMDHENMFWYRQDPGLGLRLIYFSYDVKMKEKGDIPEGYSVSREKKERFSLILESASTNQTSMYLCASSRGTEAFFGQGTRLTVV.

The chain is built from TRBV29-1 and TRBJ2-7, with TRBD1 identical over 7 bases. Trimming removed 7 bases from V and 1 base from J; junction bases left unmatched: 7. Germline V gene lookup returns CDR1 SQVTM and CDR2 ANQGSEA. The CDR3 consists of 13 residues. CDR3 DNA sequence: TGCAGCGCCCAGGACAGGACGTCCTACGAGCAGTACTTC. Translated, it gives CSAQDRTSYEQYF.

The V call is TRBV9, the J call TRBJ2-3, with 7 bases lining up with TRBD1. This CDR3 has 15 residues. V gave up 4 bases and J gave up 2 bases; unmatched junction bases: 7. Germline loops: CDR1 SGDLS, CDR2 YYNGEE. CDR3 in DNA: TGTGCCAGCAGCCCGATACAGGGGAACACAGATACGCAGTATTTT. Its protein product is CASSPIQGNTDTQYF.

CDR3 in amino acids: CAISESTKRGALEETQYF. CDR3 bases: TGTGCCATCAGTGAGTCGACGAAACGGGGAGCCCTTGAAGAGACCCAGTACTTC. The V gene is TRBV10-3, the J gene TRBJ2-5; maybe TRBD2 (5 bases). The CDR3 totals 18 residues. Trimming removed 0 bases at V and 3 bases at J, with 20 bases between. Germline CDR1 ENHRY, CDR2 SYGVKD.

This chain links TRBV7-2 with TRBJ2-7; tentative D call: TRBD1 (7 bases). CDR3 length: 16 amino acids. The germline gives CDR1 SGHTA, CDR2 FQGNSA. V was clipped by 5 bases and J by 5 bases, with 22 bases between them. CDR3 amino acids: CASSKTVGRGAHEQYF. Written as DNA, the CDR3 is TGTGCCAGCAGCAAGACCGTCGGCAGGGGGGCCCACGAGCAGTACTTC.

CDR3 DNA sequence: TGTGCCAGTAGTATAGGTCCGGGAGGGGGCAATCAGCCCCAGCATTTT. Translated, it gives CASSIGPGGGNQPQHF. The J gene is TRBJ1-5, the V gene TRBV19; maybe TRBD1 (5 bases). V was trimmed by 1 base and J by 2 bases, leaving 12 bases between them. Per the germline V gene, CDR1 is LNHDA and CDR2 is SQIVND (reference sequence). The CDR3 sequence is 16 residues long.